This TCR beta chain appears in the sequencing data of a study of cytomegalovirus exposure and HLA in healthy donors. PCR used 60 Vbeta primers and 13 Jbeta primers. Using immunoSEQ multiplex PCR, the repertoire was profiled, and TCRdb retains in-frame clones only, with some absent. The profile shows about 250,000 clones, roughly two thirds of them singletons. This clone was seen more than once but under ten times. Germline CDR1 MNHEY, CDR2 SVGAGI. The CDR3 spans 14 residues. V gave up 0 bases and J gave up 5 bases, with 8 bases separating them. This TCR was recovered from a female donor in good health and CMV-seronegative. Sequencing was done on a sample of PBMCs. This chain uses TRBV6-5 with TRBJ2-1; D is possibly TRBD2 (6 bases). The CDR3 sequence: CASSYSGLNNEQFF. In DNA form, the CDR3 reads TGTGCCAGCAGTTACTCGGGACTCAACAATGAGCAGTTCTTC.